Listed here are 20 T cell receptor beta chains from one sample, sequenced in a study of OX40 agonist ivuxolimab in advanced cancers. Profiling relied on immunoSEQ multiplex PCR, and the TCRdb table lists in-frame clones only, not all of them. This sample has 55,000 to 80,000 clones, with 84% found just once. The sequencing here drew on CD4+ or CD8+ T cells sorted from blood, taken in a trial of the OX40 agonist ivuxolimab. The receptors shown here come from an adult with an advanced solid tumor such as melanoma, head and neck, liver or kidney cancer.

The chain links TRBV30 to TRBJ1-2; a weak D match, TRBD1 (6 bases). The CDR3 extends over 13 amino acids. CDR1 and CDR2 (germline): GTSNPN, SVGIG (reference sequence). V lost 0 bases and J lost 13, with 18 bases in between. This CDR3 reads CAWSVQKGGTSTF. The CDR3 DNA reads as TGTGCCTGGAGTGTACAGAAGGGGGGGACTTCCACCTTC.

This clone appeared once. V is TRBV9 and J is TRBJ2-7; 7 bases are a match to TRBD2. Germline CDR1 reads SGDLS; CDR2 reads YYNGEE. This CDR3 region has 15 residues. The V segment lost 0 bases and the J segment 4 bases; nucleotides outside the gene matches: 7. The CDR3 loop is CASSVGGTILYEQYF. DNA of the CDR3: TGTGCCAGCAGCGTAGGGGGGACTATCTTGTACGAGCAGTACTTC.

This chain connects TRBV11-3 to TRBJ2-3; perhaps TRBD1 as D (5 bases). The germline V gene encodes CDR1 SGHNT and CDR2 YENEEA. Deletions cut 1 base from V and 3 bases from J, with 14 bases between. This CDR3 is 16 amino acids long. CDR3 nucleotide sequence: TGTGCCAGCAGCTTAGGGGCAGGGCGATCGACAGATACGCAGTATTTT. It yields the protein CASSLGAGRSTDTQYF.

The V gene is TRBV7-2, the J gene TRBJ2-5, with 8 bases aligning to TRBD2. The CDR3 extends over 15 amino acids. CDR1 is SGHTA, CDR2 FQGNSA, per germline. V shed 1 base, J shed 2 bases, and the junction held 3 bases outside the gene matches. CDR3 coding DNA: TGTGCCAGCAGCTTAGTGGCGGGGGGACAAGAGACCCAGTACTTC. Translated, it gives CASSLVAGGQETQYF.

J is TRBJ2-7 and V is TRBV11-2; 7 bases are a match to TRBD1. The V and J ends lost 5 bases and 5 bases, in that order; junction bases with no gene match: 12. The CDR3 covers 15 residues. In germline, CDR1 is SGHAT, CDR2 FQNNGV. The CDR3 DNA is TGTGCCAGCAGCGCCCTACAGGGGAGAGGGAACGAGCAGTACTTC. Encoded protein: CASSALQGRGNEQYF.

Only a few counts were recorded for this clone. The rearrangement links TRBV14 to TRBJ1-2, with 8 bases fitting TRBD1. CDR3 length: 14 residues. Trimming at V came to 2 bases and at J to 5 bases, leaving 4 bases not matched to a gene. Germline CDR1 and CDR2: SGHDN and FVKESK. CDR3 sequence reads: CASSQIDRGYGYTF. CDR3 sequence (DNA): TGTGCCAGCAGCCAAATTGACAGGGGTTATGGCTACACCTTC. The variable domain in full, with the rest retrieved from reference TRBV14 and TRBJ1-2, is EAGVTQFPSHSVIEKGQTVTLRCDPISGHDNLYWYRRVMGKEIKFLLHFVKESKQDESGMPNNRFLAERTGGTYSTLKVQPAELEDSGVYFCASSQIDRGYGYTFGSGTRLTVV.

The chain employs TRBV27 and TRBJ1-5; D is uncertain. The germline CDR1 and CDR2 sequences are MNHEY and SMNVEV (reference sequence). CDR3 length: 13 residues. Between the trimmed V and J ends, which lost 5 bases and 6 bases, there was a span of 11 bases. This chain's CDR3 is CASSELTGQPQHF. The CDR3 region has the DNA TGTGCCAGCAGTGAGCTCACGGGTCAGCCCCAGCATTTT.

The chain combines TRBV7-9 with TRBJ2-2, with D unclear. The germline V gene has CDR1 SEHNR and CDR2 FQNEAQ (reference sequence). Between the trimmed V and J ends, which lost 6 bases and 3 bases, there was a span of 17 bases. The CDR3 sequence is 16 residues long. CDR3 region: CASSLKPALDTGELFF. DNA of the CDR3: TGTGCCAGCAGTCTGAAACCAGCTTTGGACACCGGGGAGCTGTTTTTT.

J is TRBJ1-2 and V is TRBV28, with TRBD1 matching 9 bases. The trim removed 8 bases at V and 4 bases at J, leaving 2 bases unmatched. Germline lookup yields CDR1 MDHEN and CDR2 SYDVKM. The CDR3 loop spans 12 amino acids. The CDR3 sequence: CASGDRVYGYTF. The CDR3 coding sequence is TGTGCCAGCGGGGACAGGGTCTATGGCTACACCTTC.

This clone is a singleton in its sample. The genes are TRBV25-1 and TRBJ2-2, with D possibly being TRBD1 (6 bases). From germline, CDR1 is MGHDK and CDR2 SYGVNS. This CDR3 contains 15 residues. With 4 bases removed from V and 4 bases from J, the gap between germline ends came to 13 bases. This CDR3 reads CASSAATGFTGELFF. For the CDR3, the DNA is TGTGCCAGCAGTGCCGCTACAGGGTTCACCGGGGAGCTGTTTTTT.

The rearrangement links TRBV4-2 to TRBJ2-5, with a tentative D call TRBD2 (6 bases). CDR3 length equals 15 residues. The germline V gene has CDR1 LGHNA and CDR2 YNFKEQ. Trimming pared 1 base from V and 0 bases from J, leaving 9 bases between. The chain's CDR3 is CASSQGGAYQETQYF. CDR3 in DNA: TGTGCCAGCAGCCAAGGCGGGGCGTACCAAGAGACCCAGTACTTC.

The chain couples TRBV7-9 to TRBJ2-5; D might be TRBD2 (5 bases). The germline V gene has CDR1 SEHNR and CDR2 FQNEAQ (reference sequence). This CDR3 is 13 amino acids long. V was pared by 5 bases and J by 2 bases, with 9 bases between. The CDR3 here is CASSLGDQETQYF. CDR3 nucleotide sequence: TGTGCCAGCAGCCTCGGGGATCAAGAGACCCAGTACTTC.

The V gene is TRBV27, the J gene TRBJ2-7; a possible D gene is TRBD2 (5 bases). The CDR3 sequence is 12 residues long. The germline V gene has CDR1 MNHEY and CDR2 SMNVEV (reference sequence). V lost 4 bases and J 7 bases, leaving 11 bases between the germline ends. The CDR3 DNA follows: TGTGCCAGCAGTTCACCCTCGGGGGAGCAGTACTTC. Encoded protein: CASSSPSGEQYF.

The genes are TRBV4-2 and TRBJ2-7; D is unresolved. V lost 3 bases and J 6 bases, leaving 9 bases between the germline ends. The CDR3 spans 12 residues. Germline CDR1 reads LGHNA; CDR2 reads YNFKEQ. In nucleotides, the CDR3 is TGTGCCAGCAGCCACCTTCTAGGCGAGCAGTACTTC. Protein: CASSHLLGEQYF.

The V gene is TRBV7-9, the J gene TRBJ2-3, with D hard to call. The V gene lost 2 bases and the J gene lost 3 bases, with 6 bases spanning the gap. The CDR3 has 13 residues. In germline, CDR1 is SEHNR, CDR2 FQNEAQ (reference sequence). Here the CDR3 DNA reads TGTGCCAGCAGCTTATATCGGACAGATACGCAGTATTTT. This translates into CASSLYRTDTQYF.

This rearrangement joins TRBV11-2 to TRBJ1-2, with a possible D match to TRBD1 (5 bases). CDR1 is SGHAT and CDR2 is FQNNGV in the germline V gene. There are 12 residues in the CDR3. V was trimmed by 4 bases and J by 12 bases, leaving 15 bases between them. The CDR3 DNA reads TGTGCCAGCAGCTGGGGCGGTGGGGGAAACACCTTC. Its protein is CASSWGGGGNTF.

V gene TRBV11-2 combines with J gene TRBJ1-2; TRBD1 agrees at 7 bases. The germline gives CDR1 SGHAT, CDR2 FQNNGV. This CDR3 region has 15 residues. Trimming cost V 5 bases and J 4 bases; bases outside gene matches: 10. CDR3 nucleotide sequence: TGTGCCAGCAGCGGAGGGAAAGGGGGCTTCTATGGCTACACCTTC. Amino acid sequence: CASSGGKGGFYGYTF.

CDR3 region: CASSHGGGALDTQYF. The CDR3 bases are TGTGCCAGCAGCCATGGCGGGGGGGCCTTAGATACGCAGTATTTT. The chain carries TRBV4-2 and TRBJ2-3, with 9 nucleotides matching TRBD2. The V and J ends lost 3 bases and 5 bases, in that order; junction bases with no gene match: 6. CDR3 size: 15 residues. Looked up from germline, CDR1 is LGHNA and CDR2 is YNFKEQ.

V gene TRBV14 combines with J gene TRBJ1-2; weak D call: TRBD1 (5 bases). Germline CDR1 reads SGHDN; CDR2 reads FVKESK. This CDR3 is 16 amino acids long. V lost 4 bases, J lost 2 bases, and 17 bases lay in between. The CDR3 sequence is CASSPVSGTGNYGYTF. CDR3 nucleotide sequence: TGTGCCAGCAGCCCCGTGTCAGGGACGGGCAACTATGGCTACACCTTC.

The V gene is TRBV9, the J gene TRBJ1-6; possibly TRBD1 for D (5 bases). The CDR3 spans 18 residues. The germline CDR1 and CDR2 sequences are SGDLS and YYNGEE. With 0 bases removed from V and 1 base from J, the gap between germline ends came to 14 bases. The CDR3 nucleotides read TGTGCCAGCAGCGTAGAGGGAGGGGACTGGTCCTATAATTCACCCCTCCACTTT. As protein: CASSVEGGDWSYNSPLHF.